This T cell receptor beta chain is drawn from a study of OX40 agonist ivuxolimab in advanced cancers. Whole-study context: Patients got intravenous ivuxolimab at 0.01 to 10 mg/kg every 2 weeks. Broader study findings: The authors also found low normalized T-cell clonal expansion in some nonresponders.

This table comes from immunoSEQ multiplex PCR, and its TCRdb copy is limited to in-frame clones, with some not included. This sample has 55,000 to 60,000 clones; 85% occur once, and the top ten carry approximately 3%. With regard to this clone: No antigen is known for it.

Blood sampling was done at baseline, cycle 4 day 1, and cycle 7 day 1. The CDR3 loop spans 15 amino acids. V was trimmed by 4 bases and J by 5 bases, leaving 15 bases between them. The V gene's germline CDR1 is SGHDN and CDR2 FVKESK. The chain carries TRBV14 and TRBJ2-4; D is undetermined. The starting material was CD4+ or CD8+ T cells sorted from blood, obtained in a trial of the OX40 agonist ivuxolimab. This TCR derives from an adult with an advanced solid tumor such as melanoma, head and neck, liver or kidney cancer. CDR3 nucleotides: TGTGCCAGCAGCCGGACCTCAGGTTTCCAAAACATTCAGTACTTC. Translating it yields CASSRTSGFQNIQYF.